Below, 29 T cell receptor beta chains from the same sample are listed, as sequenced in a study of shared clonotypes between healthy human individuals. Here immunoSEQ multiplex PCR was the method, and the copy in TCRdb shows in-frame clones only, minus some. The sample has nearly 500,000 clones; over 60% are singletons. The sequencing input was PBMCs. The receptors shown here come from a middle-aged woman in good health. Some clones in this sample may be carry-over from other donors' samples.

The chain joins TRBV7-2 to TRBJ2-5; D unresolved. Deletions cut 4 bases from V and 5 bases from J, with 11 bases between. Germline CDR1 and CDR2: SGHTA and FQGNSA. This CDR3 is 13 amino acids long. The CDR3 bases are TGTGCCAGCAGCTCCCGGACGCCGGAGACCCAGTACTTC. Encoded protein: CASSSRTPETQYF.

This clone was counted only a few times. This sequence joins TRBV4-3 and TRBJ1-2; 9 nucleotides match TRBD1. CDR1 and CDR2 from the germline V gene are LGHNA and YSLEER. Trimming removed 8 bases from V and 5 bases from J; junction bases left unmatched: 9. The CDR3 extends over 14 amino acids. The CDR3 DNA reads as TGCGCCAGCGCTAGACAGGGGGAAATGTATGGCTACACCTTC. It is translated as CASARQGEMYGYTF.

This rearrangement joins TRBV5-6 to TRBJ2-5; D is perhaps TRBD1 (6 bases). The CDR3 runs 15 residues. The germline V gene encodes CDR1 SGHDT and CDR2 YYEEEE. The V and J ends lost 4 bases and 5 bases respectively, with 18 bases between them. DNA of the CDR3: TGTGCCAGCAGCCTCCAGACAGGCGCGAGGGAGACCCAGTACTTC. Translation: CASSLQTGARETQYF. The full variable domain, rest sourced from reference TRBV5-6 and TRBJ2-5, is DAGVTQSPTHLIKTRGQQVTLRCSPKSGHDTVSWYQQALGQGPQFIFQYYEEEERQRGNFPDRFSGHQFPNYSSELNVNALLLGDSALYLCASSLQTGARETQYFGPGTRLLVL.

With respect to this clone: Other DNA sequences from this sample encode an identical CDR3 as well. The chain links TRBV7-8 to TRBJ2-7; perhaps D is TRBD1 or TRBD2 (5 bases each). Trimming shortened V by 5 bases and J by 5 bases, and 22 bases separated the two germline ends. The CDR3 consists of 16 residues. Per the germline V gene, CDR1 is SGHVS and CDR2 is FQNEAQ. CDR3 region: CASSQSQPGTGHEQYF. CDR3 coding DNA: TGTGCCAGCAGCCAGAGCCAACCCGGGACGGGGCACGAGCAGTACTTC.

The chain couples TRBV10-3 to TRBJ1-5; D remains ambiguous. V dropped 4 bases and J dropped 2 bases, with 12 bases sitting between them. This CDR3 has 15 residues. The germline V gene has CDR1 ENHRY and CDR2 SYGVKD. CDR3 region: CAISVKGGRNQPQHF. CDR3 in DNA: TGTGCCATCAGTGTTAAGGGAGGACGCAATCAGCCCCAGCATTTT.

V and J are TRBV6-6 and TRBJ2-5, with D hard to call. Germline CDR1 MNHNY, CDR2 SVGAGI (reference sequence). The V end lost 2 bases, the J end lost 5 bases, and 9 bases lay between the germline ends. The CDR3 totals 13 residues. In DNA form, the CDR3 reads TGTGCCAGCAGTTACAGGTCCGGGGAGACCCAGTACTTC. It yields the protein CASSYRSGETQYF.

This chain connects TRBV29-1 to TRBJ2-7; D possibly corresponds to TRBD1 (6 bases). The CDR3 runs to 12 residues. Germline V gives CDR1 SQVTM, CDR2 ANQGSEA. V was clipped by 5 bases and J by 2 bases, with 10 bases between them. CDR3 bases: TGCAGCGTTTTCACAGGGACCTACGAGCAGTACTTC. This translates into CSVFTGTYEQYF.

The chain couples TRBV19 to TRBJ2-7; 8 positions agree with TRBD2. The germline CDR1 and CDR2 sequences are LNHDA and SQIVND (reference sequence). The CDR3 extends over 12 amino acids. V shed 6 bases, J shed 7 bases, and the junction held 5 bases outside the gene matches. The chain's CDR3 is CASSWGLGEQYF. In DNA form, the CDR3 reads TGTGCCAGTAGCTGGGGACTAGGGGAGCAGTACTTC.

The CDR3 protein is CASSFTSGSASNEQFF. CDR3 DNA: TGTGCCAGCAGCTTTACTAGCGGGAGCGCATCCAATGAGCAGTTCTTC. The chain couples TRBV11-3 to TRBJ2-1, with TRBD2 matching 11 bases. Germline CDR1 and CDR2: SGHNT and YENEEA. The CDR3 covers 16 residues. V shed 3 bases, J shed 6 bases, and the junction held 7 bases outside the gene matches.

A word on this clone: A far bigger clonotype differs at one base, so this is likely a read error. V and J are TRBV5-6 and TRBJ2-5, with 7 bases that match TRBD1. The better agreement between TRBJ2-7 and the DNA end casts doubt on the J call. The CDR3 runs 19 residues. Germline CDR1 reads SGHDT; CDR2 reads YYEEEE. The CDR3 loop is CASSLSRDRPSLASYEQYF. In DNA form, the CDR3 reads TGTGCCAGCAGCTTGTCCCGGGACAGACCATCCTTGGCCTCCTACGAGCAGTACTTC.

This clone was recorded a few times. The chain uses TRBV7-2 and TRBJ2-7; 10 nucleotides match TRBD1. J was trimmed by 6 bases and V by 1 base; bases with no gene match: 3. Looked up from germline, CDR1 is SGHTA and CDR2 is FQGNSA. The CDR3 extends over 14 amino acids. The CDR3 protein is CASSLGGTGVEQYF. DNA of the CDR3: TGTGCCAGCAGCTTAGGAGGGACAGGGGTCGAGCAGTACTTC.

V and J are TRBV11-3 and TRBJ1-1; D is possibly TRBD1 (6 bases). Germline V gene sequence: CDR1 SGHNT, CDR2 YENEEA. V was shortened by 1 base and J by 1 base, with 10 bases between the two germline ends. This CDR3 contains 15 residues. The CDR3 DNA is TGTGCCAGCAGCTTAGGCGGACAGAGGAACACTGAAGCTTTCTTT. It specifies CASSLGGQRNTEAFF.

The V and J genes are TRBV6-5 and TRBJ2-1; 10 bases line up with TRBD2. V shed 6 bases, J shed 4 bases, and the junction held 6 bases outside the gene matches. Germline CDR1 is MNHEY and CDR2 is SVGAGI. This CDR3 has 15 residues. Here the CDR3 reads CASSPSGRGYNEQFF. In DNA, the CDR3 is TGTGCCAGCAGCCCTAGCGGGAGAGGGTACAATGAGCAGTTCTTC.

V and J are TRBV5-4 and TRBJ1-4; TRBD1 matches at 7 bases. The V and J ends lost 1 base and 7 bases, in that order; junction bases with no gene match: 4. Germline values: CDR1 SGHNT, CDR2 YYREEE (reference sequence). The CDR3 loop spans 14 amino acids. The CDR3 loop reads CASSLTGAGEKLFF. In DNA, the CDR3 is TGTGCCAGCAGCTTGACAGGGGCTGGTGAAAAACTGTTTTTT.

This clone occurred a few times. The chain joins TRBV7-9 to TRBJ1-1, with a tentative D call TRBD1 (5 bases). This CDR3 has 14 amino acids. The germline V and J ends were trimmed by 11 bases and 0 bases, with 16 bases remaining between them. Germline loops: CDR1 SEHNR, CDR2 FQNEAQ (reference sequence). In DNA form, the CDR3 reads TGTGCCGCCAAAACTGGGGCCGTGAACACTGAAGCTTTCTTT. Protein sequence: CAAKTGAVNTEAFF.

This chain joins TRBV18 and TRBJ1-4; 8 nucleotides line up with TRBD1. The CDR3 runs 13 residues. CDR1 and CDR2 from the germline V gene are KGHSH and LQKENI. Trimming at V came to 3 bases and at J to 8 bases, leaving 2 bases not matched to a gene. The CDR3 nucleotides read TGTGCCAGCTCACCGACAGGGGAGGAAAAACTGTTTTTT. The encoded protein is CASSPTGEEKLFF.

V gene TRBV6-6 combines with J gene TRBJ2-5, with a possible D match to TRBD2 (6 bases). The CDR3 totals 11 residues. Trimming pared 8 bases from V and 3 bases from J, leaving 7 bases between. CDR1 is MNHNY and CDR2 is SVGAGI in the germline V gene (reference sequence). The CDR3 protein is CASGGEETQYF. The CDR3 region has the DNA TGTGCCAGCGGAGGGGAAGAGACCCAGTACTTC.

The rearrangement joins TRBV30 to TRBJ1-1, with a tentative D call TRBD1 (5 bases). This CDR3 has 14 amino acids. Trimming removed 7 bases from V and 0 bases from J, with 15 bases in between. In germline, CDR1 is GTSNPN, CDR2 SVGIG (reference sequence). This CDR3 reads CASSRGQMNTEAFF. In nucleotides, the CDR3 is TGTGCCTCGTCGAGGGGCCAGATGAACACTGAAGCTTTCTTT.

The chain employs TRBV11-2 and TRBJ2-7; 9 nucleotides match TRBD1. The CDR3 runs to 15 residues. Germline V gives CDR1 SGHAT, CDR2 FQNNGV. The J segment lost 1 base and the V segment lost 5 bases, leaving 6 bases of the junction unmatched. CDR3 loop: CASSRPGTGSYEQYF. The CDR3 region has the DNA TGTGCCAGCAGCCGCCCCGGGACAGGGTCCTACGAGCAGTACTTC.

The V gene is TRBV28, the J gene TRBJ1-5, with D maybe TRBD1 (6 bases). This CDR3 region has 13 residues. Germline V gives CDR1 MDHEN, CDR2 SYDVKM. V was pared by 3 bases and J by 9 bases, with 12 bases between. In DNA form, the CDR3 reads TGTGCCAGCAGTTTGGACAGCCAGAGGCCCCAGCATTTT. Encoded protein: CASSLDSQRPQHF.

The chain carries TRBV14 and TRBJ2-5; 14 bases agree with TRBD2. The CDR3 has 14 amino acids. CDR1 SGHDN and CDR2 FVKESK come from the germline V gene. V shed 6 bases, J shed 7 bases, and the junction held 4 bases outside the gene matches. The CDR3 sequence: CASSGTSGSGTQYF. The CDR3 region has the DNA TGTGCCAGCAGTGGGACTAGCGGGAGTGGGACCCAGTACTTC.

This rearrangement joins TRBV30 to TRBJ2-1; 11 positions match TRBD2. The ends lost 6 bases at V and 1 base at J; junction bases unmatched: 11. In germline, CDR1 is GTSNPN, CDR2 SVGIG (reference sequence). The CDR3 consists of 17 residues. The CDR3 DNA reads as TGTGCCTGCGAACCGGGACTAGCGGAAAATTCCTACAATGAGCAGTTCTTC. It translates to CACEPGLAENSYNEQFF. Using reference TRBV30 and TRBJ2-1 for the parts outside the CDR3, the full variable domain is SQTIHQWPATLVQPVGSPLSLECTVEGTSNPNLYWYRQAAGRGLQLLFYSVGIGQISSEVPQNLSASRPQDRQFILSSKKLLLSDSGFYLCACEPGLAENSYNEQFFGPGTRLTVL.

The chain combines TRBV11-1 with TRBJ2-2, with D perhaps TRBD1 (6 bases). Germline values: CDR1 SGHAT, CDR2 FQDESV (reference sequence). V was trimmed by 3 bases and J by 2 bases, leaving 10 bases between them. The CDR3 contains 15 residues. CDR3 protein: CASSFTGSNTGELFF. The CDR3 DNA reads as TGTGCCAGCAGCTTCACAGGGAGTAACACCGGGGAGCTGTTTTTT.

The rearrangement joins TRBV25-1 to TRBJ1-5; TRBD1 agrees at 7 bases. CDR3 length: 13 residues. Germline V lookup: CDR1 MGHDK, CDR2 SYGVNS. Trimming cost V 7 bases and J 6 bases; bases outside gene matches: 6. The CDR3 spells CASNDRVGQPQHF. CDR3 sequence (DNA): TGTGCCAGCAATGACAGGGTTGGTCAGCCCCAGCATTTT.

This clone has more than one count but fewer than ten. For the CDR3, the DNA is TGTGCCAGCAGCCCACTAGCGGGCTCCTACAATGAGCAGTTCTTC. Translation gives CASSPLAGSYNEQFF. The V gene is TRBV7-3, the J gene TRBJ2-1; 9 bases are shared with TRBD2. The length of the CDR3 is 15 residues. Germline V gene data show CDR1 as SGHTA and CDR2 as FQGTGA. V dropped 5 bases and J dropped 0; count of bases not matched to a gene: 2.

As concerns this clone: A single base is all that separates this from a far larger clone, so a read error is likely. In the same sample, other DNA sequences code for this CDR3. The chain has TRBV30 and TRBJ2-5; 8 nucleotides line up with TRBD2. The V segment lost 4 bases and the J segment 11 bases; nucleotides outside the gene matches: 18. The CDR3 has 15 residues. Germline V gene data show CDR1 as GTSNPN and CDR2 as SVGIG (reference sequence). Here the CDR3 reads CAWTPGTRPGSEQYF. The CDR3 DNA follows: TGTGCCTGGACCCCCGGGACTAGGCCCGGCTCGGAGCAGTACTTC. The full variable domain, its missing parts supplied by reference TRBV30 and TRBJ2-5, is SQTIHQWPATLVQPVGSPLSLECTVEGTSNPNLYWYRQAAGRGLQLLFYSVGIGQISSEVPQNLSASRPQDRQFILSSKKLLLSDSGFYLCAWTPGTRPGSEQYFGPGTRLLVL.

With regard to this clone: Other DNA sequences in the same sample also yield this CDR3. V is TRBV7-9 and J is TRBJ2-7; D uncertain. The CDR3 runs 13 residues. Germline CDR1 and CDR2: SEHNR and FQNEAQ (reference sequence). V gave up 5 bases and J gave up 2 bases, with 10 bases separating them. The CDR3 DNA sequence: TGTGCCAGCAGCCTAAGGGTTACCTACGAGCAGTACTTC. It codes for CASSLRVTYEQYF.

This clone was observed a handful of times. The rearrangement joins TRBV6-4 to TRBJ2-1; unclear D gene. Germline CDR1 and CDR2: MRHNA and SNTAGT. The germline V and J ends were trimmed by 8 bases and 9 bases, with 17 bases remaining between them. There are 13 residues in the CDR3. Here the CDR3 DNA reads TGTGCCAGCGGGCCTACGGTAGTAGGTGAGCAGTTCTTC. This gives the protein CASGPTVVGEQFF.

V usage is TRBV7-3 and J usage is TRBJ1-1; TRBD1 matches 8 bases. This CDR3 spans 19 amino acids. V lost 1 base, J lost 0 bases, and 13 bases stayed unmatched. The V gene's germline CDR1 is SGHTA and CDR2 FQGTGA. As DNA, the CDR3 is TGTGCCAGCAGCTTAAACCTCAAAAAAACAGGGGGACTGAACACTGAAGCTTTCTTT. It is translated as CASSLNLKKTGGLNTEAFF.